This TCR beta chain was profiled in a study of T cell repertoires and Cas9 in healthy adults. Turning to the study itself: Characterization of SpCas9-reactive CD4 and CD8 T cells covered multi-effector potency, cytotoxicity and lineage. Study-level findings and limits: SpCas9-reactive effector T cells were reportedly restrained in vitro by SpCas9-reactive regulatory T cells.

TCRdb's copy holds only in-frame clones and misses some; the assay was immunoSEQ multiplex PCR. Among more than 13,000 clones listed, 89% were seen once. About this clone: Its antigen is unknown.

With 7 bases removed from V and 5 bases from J, the gap between germline ends came to 11 bases. Germline V CDR1 and CDR2: MNHEY, SVGAGI. The CDR3 loop spans 12 amino acids. This rearrangement joins TRBV6-5 to TRBJ1-1; D gene ambiguous. Sequencing was performed on Tregs (CD4+, CD25+, CD127-, CD137-, CD154-) from PBMCs; culture status not recorded. The clonotype comes from a human donor in good health. DNA of the CDR3: TGTGCCAGCATTTCACAGACAACTGAAGCTTTCTTT. The encoded protein is CASISQTTEAFF.